This T cell receptor beta chain was recorded in a study of post-analysis software for immune sequencing data. Findings of the study overall: Patients had higher frequencies than controls of roughly five TRBV segments, including TRBV5-6, TRBV5-1 and TRBV20-1.

In regard to this clonotype: Its antigen is not identified.

CDR1 and CDR2 from the germline V gene are SGHRS and YFSETQ. The V and J ends lost 4 bases and 0 bases, in that order; junction bases with no gene match: 9. The CDR3 is 17 residues long. Unique-molecular-identifier-tagged TCR beta cDNA libraries were used. TCRdb re-called the PCR reads through MiXCR, storing one row per CDR3 protein. The sample consists of hundreds of thousands of distinct CDR3 sequences, under 70% of them appearing once. The specimen was blood. This chain joins TRBV5-1 and TRBJ2-2; TRBD2 matches 7 bases. The sequence was obtained from a girl aged 5 to 17 with multiple sclerosis. The CDR3 here is CASSGHGAGANTGELFF. The CDR3 DNA reads as TGCGCCAGCAGCGGGCATGGTGCGGGGGCGAACACCGGGGAGCTGTTTTTT.